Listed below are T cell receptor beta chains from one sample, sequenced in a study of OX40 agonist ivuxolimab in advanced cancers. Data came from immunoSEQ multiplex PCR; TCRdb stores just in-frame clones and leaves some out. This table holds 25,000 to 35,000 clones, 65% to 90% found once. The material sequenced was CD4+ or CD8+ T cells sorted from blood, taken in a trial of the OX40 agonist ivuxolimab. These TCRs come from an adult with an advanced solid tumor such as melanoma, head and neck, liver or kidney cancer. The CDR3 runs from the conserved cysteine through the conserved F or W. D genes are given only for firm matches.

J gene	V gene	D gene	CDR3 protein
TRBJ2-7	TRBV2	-	CASRGGTYEQYF
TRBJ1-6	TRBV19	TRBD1	CASSAGTGEGFPLHF
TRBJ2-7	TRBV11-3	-	CASSLGRQGGIYEQYF
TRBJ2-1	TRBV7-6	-	CASSLQSAGNYNEQFF
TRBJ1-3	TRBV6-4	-	CASYRRGFCDPLSGNTIYF
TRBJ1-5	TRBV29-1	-	CSVEIGPGGNQPQHF
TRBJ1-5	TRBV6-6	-	CASKVGGTEGNQPQHF
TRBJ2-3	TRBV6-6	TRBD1	CASSWGQGGTDTQYF
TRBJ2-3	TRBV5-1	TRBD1	CASSLTRGSDTQYF
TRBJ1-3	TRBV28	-	CASIQTGIYSGNTIYF
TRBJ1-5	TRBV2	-	CASSDLVRDNQPQHF
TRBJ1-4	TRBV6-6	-	CASSYAGTINEKLFF
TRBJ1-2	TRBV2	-	CARETGTYGYTF
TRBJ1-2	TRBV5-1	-	CASSLDGQPGYGYTF
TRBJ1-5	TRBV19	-	CASSIHGNNQPQHF
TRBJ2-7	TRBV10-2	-	CASSESASDGVKYF
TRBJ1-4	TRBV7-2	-	CASSLTRGLNEKLFF
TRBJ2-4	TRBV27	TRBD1	CASADRSSLAKNIQYF
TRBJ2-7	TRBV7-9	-	CASSLRHGYEQYF
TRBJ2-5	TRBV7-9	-	CASSPPRGGGYETQYF
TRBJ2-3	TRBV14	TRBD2	CASSQVNAGGLDTQYF
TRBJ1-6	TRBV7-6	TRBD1	CASSLAQGAAPLHF
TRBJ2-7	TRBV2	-	CASSEWGEEAHEQYF
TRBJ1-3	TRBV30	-	CAWSPGMGGNTIYF
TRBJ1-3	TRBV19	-	CASRVESSGNTIYF
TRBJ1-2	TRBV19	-	CASSIDLELYGYTF
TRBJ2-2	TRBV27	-	CASSENRILSNTGELFF